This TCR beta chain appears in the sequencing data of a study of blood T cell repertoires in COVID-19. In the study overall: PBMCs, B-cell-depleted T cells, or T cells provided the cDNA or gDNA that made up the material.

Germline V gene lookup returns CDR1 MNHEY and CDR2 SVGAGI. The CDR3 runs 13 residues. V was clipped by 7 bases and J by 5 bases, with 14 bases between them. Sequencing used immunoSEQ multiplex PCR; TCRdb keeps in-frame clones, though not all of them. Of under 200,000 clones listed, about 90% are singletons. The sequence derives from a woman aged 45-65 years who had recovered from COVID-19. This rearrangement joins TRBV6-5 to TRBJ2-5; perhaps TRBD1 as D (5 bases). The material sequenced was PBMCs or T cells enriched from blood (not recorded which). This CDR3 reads CASTGGKGETQYF. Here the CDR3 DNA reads TGTGCCAGCACCGGCGGAAAGGGGGAGACCCAGTACTTC.